A single sample is the source of the 15 T cell receptor beta chains below, sequenced in a study of shared clonotypes between healthy human individuals. The method was immunoSEQ multiplex PCR; TCRdb's version includes in-frame clones alone and lacks a portion of them. The sample consists of around 1.4 million clones, approximately 98.5% of them appearing once. Material for sequencing was naive CD4+ T cells sorted from blood. Sample subset: CD45RA+ positively selected. These receptors all stem from a man aged 25-45 years in good health.

Remarks on this clone: In the same sample, other DNA sequences code for this CDR3. The rearrangement joins TRBV20-1 to TRBJ2-5; the D is unclear. CDR3 size: 10 residues. V was cut by 6 bases and J by 1 base, with 3 bases left in between. Germline-derived CDR1 and CDR2 are DFQATT and SNEGSKA (reference sequence). DNA for the CDR3: TGCAGTGCCATCCAAGAGACCCAGTACTTC. It is translated as CSAIQETQYF.

The genes are TRBV2 and TRBJ1-2; weak D call: TRBD1 (6 bases). V lost 2 bases and J 1 base, leaving 8 bases between the germline ends. Looked up from germline, CDR1 is SNHLY and CDR2 is FYNNEI. The CDR3 has 14 amino acids. The DNA of the CDR3 is TGTGCCAGCAGTGAACAGGGGATTAACTATGGCTACACCTTC. It translates to CASSEQGINYGYTF.

Turning to this clone: Other DNA sequences in the same sample also yield this CDR3. The chain links TRBV20-1 to TRBJ2-7; tentative D call: TRBD1 (5 bases). The CDR3 covers 11 residues. Germline V gene data show CDR1 as DFQATT and CDR2 as SNEGSKA (reference sequence). V was shortened by 6 bases and J by 3 bases, with 9 bases between the two germline ends. CDR3 region: CSAQGGYEQYF. CDR3 nucleotides: TGCAGTGCCCAGGGTGGCTACGAGCAGTACTTC.

The V gene is TRBV7-9, the J gene TRBJ2-7; D is ambiguous. Looked up from germline, CDR1 is SEHNR and CDR2 is FQNEAQ (reference sequence). Deletions cut 5 bases from V and 6 bases from J, with 17 bases between. The CDR3 covers 14 residues. In nucleotides, the CDR3 is TGTGCCAGCAGCCGAAGAATGGGATTTCCCGAGCAGTACTTC. Translating it yields CASSRRMGFPEQYF. Based on the CDR3 plus reference TRBV7-9 and TRBJ2-7, the full variable domain is DTGVSQNPRHKITKRGQNVTFRCDPISEHNRLYWYRQTLGQGPEFLTYFQNEAQLEKSRLLSDRFSAERPKGSFSTLEIQRTEQGDSAMYLCASSRRMGFPEQYFGPGTRLTVT.

The CDR3 region is CASSPPGTQNTEAFF. As DNA, the CDR3 is TGTGCCAGCAGCCCCCCTGGGACGCAGAACACTGAAGCTTTCTTT. This chain joins TRBV11-2 and TRBJ1-1; the D gene is possibly TRBD1 (5 bases). V lost 5 bases, J lost 1 base, and 14 bases lay in between. CDR3 length equals 15 residues. Germline CDR1 and CDR2: SGHAT and FQNNGV. The variable domain in full, completed from reference TRBV11-2 and TRBJ1-1, reads EAGVAQSPRYKIIEKRQSVAFWCNPISGHATLYWYQQILGQGPKLLIQFQNNGVVDDSQLPKDRFSAERLKGVDSTLKIQPAKLEDSAVYLCASSPPGTQNTEAFFGQGTRLTVV.

The chain joins TRBV11-2 to TRBJ2-7, with D perhaps TRBD2 (6 bases). V dropped 4 bases and J dropped 5 bases, with 21 bases sitting between them. Germline loops: CDR1 SGHAT, CDR2 FQNNGV. The CDR3 length is 16 residues. CDR3 in DNA: TGTGCCAGCAGCTCCCCACGCGGGGTAGCGTCCGACGAGCAGTACTTC. Its protein product is CASSSPRGVASDEQYF.

Details on this clone: Other DNA variants within this sample encode the same CDR3. The rearrangement joins TRBV10-3 to TRBJ2-7; D not resolved. Per germline, CDR1 ENHRY and CDR2 SYGVKD. Trimming pared 0 bases from V and 3 bases from J, leaving 3 bases between. The CDR3 runs to 12 residues. CDR3 loop: CAISESSYEQYF. CDR3 coding DNA: TGTGCCATCAGTGAGTCTAGCTACGAGCAGTACTTC.

The chain couples TRBV7-9 to TRBJ2-7; 9 bases line up with TRBD2. In germline, CDR1 is SEHNR, CDR2 FQNEAQ (reference sequence). This CDR3 has 18 residues. J lost 4 bases, V lost 7 bases, and 20 bases had no gene match. The CDR3 DNA sequence: TGTGCCAGCACCATATATTTGAACCCGGGACTAGCACCATACGAGCAGTACTTC. Amino acid sequence: CASTIYLNPGLAPYEQYF.

This chain uses TRBV5-1 with TRBJ2-7; the D is unclear. Germline V gives CDR1 SGHRS, CDR2 YFSETQ. The CDR3 is 16 amino acids. Trimming stripped 7 bases from V and 0 bases from J, with 20 bases between. The chain's CDR3 is CASGQRPGFLSYEQYF. In DNA, the CDR3 is TGCGCCAGCGGTCAAAGGCCAGGTTTTCTCTCCTACGAGCAGTACTTC.

CDR3 sequence reads: CASQWRGTEAFF. Here the CDR3 DNA reads TGTGCCAGTCAGTGGCGGGGCACTGAAGCTTTCTTT. The chain has TRBV11-1 and TRBJ1-1, with no clear D. The CDR3 totals 12 residues. Germline CDR1 reads SGHAT; CDR2 reads FQDESV (reference sequence). Trimming removed 9 bases from V and 4 bases from J, with 12 bases in between.

V is TRBV19 and J is TRBJ2-7, with 11 nucleotides matching TRBD2. The CDR3 has 17 amino acids. Germline lookup yields CDR1 LNHDA and CDR2 SQIVND (reference sequence). With 3 bases clipped from V and 1 base from J, the junction kept 8 bases outside the gene matches. The CDR3 DNA reads as TGTGCCAGTAGTATCACCGGGACTAGCGGTTTTTCCTACGAGCAGTACTTC. Translated, it gives CASSITGTSGFSYEQYF.

This chain links TRBV10-3 with TRBJ2-1; possibly TRBD1 for D (6 bases). V lost 6 bases and J lost 0, with 12 bases in between. The germline V gene has CDR1 ENHRY and CDR2 SYGVKD. The CDR3 is 15 amino acids. The CDR3 sequence: CAIRGQNSSYNEQFF. The CDR3 DNA reads TGTGCCATCAGAGGACAGAACAGCTCCTACAATGAGCAGTTCTTC.

This rearrangement joins TRBV4-3 to TRBJ2-2; possible D gene TRBD2, 5 bases. Trimming took off 0 bases at V and 2 bases at J, with 10 bases between the two ends. Germline-derived CDR1 and CDR2 are LGHNA and YSLEER. This CDR3 comprises 16 residues. The CDR3 nucleotides are TGCGCCAGCAGCCAAGATCCCGGGAAAAACACCGGGGAGCTGTTTTTT. Protein sequence: CASSQDPGKNTGELFF.

The chain is built from TRBV11-2 and TRBJ1-2, with TRBD1 identical over 8 bases. The J segment lost 8 bases and the V segment lost 6 bases, leaving 8 bases of the junction unmatched. The CDR3 is 13 amino acids. The germline V gene encodes CDR1 SGHAT and CDR2 FQNNGV. The CDR3 nucleotides read TGTGCCAGCAGAGCAGGGGGCCGGGGAGGCTACACCTTC. This codes for CASRAGGRGGYTF.

This chain joins TRBV10-1 and TRBJ2-7; 9 nucleotides match TRBD2. The CDR3 is 15 amino acids. J gave up 3 bases and V 5 bases, and 8 bases lay outside the gene matches. Germline V gene lookup returns CDR1 WNHNN and CDR2 SYGVQD (reference sequence). CDR3 nucleotide sequence: TGCGCCAGCAGTTCGCGGGAGGGCCCCCTCTACGAGCAGTACTTC. Translating gives CASSSREGPLYEQYF.